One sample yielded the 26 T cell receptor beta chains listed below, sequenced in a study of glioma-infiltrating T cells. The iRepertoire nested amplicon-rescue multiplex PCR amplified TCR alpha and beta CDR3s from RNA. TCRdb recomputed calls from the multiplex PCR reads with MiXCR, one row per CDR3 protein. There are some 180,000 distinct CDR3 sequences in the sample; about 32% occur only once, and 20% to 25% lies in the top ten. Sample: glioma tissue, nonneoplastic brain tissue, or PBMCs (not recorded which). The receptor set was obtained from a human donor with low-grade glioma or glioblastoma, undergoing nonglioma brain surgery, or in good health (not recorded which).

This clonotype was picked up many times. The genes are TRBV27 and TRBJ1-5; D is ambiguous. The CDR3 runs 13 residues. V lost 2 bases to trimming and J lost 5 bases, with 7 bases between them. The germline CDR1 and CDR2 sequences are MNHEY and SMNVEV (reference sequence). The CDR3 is CASSLREDQPQHF. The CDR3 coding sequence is TGTGCCAGCAGTTTACGGGAAGATCAGCCCCAGCATTTT.

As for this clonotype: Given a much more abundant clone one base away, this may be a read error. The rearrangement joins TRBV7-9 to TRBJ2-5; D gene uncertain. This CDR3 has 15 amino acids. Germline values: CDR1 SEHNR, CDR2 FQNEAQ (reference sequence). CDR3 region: CASSSADGEQETKYF. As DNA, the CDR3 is TGTGCCAGCAGCTCGGCGGACGGTGAGCAAGAGACCAAGTACTTC.

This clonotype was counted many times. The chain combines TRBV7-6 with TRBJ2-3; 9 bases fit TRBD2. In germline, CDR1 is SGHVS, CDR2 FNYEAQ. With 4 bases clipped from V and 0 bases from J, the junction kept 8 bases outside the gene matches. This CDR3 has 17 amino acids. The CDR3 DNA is TGTGCCAGCAGCTCCAGTAGCGGGAGACCTAGCACAGATACGCAGTATTTT. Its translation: CASSSSSGRPSTDTQYF.

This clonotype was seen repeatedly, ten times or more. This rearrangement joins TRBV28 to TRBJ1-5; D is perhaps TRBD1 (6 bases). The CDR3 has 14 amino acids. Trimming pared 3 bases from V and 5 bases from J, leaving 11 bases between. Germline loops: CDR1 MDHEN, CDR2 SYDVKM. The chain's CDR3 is CASSLVQGYQPQHF. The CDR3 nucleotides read TGTGCCAGCAGTTTGGTACAGGGTTATCAGCCCCAGCATTTT.

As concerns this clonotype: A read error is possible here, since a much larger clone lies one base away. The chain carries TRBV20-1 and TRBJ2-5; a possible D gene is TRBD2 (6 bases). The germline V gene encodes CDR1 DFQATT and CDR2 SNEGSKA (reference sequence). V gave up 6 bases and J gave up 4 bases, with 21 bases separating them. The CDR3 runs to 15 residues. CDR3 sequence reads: CSAVGKAGSPETQYF. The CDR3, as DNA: TGCAGTGCCGTGGGGAAAGCGGGCTCACCAGAGACCCAGTACTTC.

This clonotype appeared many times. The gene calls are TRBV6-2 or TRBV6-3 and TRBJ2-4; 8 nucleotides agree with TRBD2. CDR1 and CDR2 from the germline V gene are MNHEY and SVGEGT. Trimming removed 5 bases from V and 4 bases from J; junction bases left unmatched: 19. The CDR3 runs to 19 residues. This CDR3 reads CASSRRAAGGAVGKNIQYF. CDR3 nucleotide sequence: TGTGCCAGCAGTCGGAGGGCGGCGGGAGGCGCCGTGGGAAAAAACATTCAGTACTTC.

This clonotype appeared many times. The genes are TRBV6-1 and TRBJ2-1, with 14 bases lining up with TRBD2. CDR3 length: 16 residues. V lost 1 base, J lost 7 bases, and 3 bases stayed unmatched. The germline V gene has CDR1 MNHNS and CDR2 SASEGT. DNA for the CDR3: TGTGCCAGCAGTGAAGGTGGGACTAGCGGGAGAAATGAGCAGTTCTTC. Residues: CASSEGGTSGRNEQFF.

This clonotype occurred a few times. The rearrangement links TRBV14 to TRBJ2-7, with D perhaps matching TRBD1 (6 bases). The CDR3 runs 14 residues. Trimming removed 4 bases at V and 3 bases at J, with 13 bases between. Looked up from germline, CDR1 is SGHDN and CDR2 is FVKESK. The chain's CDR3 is CASSPSGTNYEQYF. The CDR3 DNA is TGTGCCAGCAGCCCTTCCGGGACAAACTACGAGCAGTACTTC.

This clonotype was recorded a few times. In nucleotides, the CDR3 is TGCGCCAGCAGCTTGGGACACCTCACAGATACGCAGTATTTT. Translated, it gives CASSLGHLTDTQYF. The chain couples TRBV5-1 to TRBJ2-3; the D is unclear. V lost 0 bases, J lost 2 bases, and 7 bases lay in between. Germline CDR1 and CDR2: SGHRS and YFSETQ. The CDR3 is 14 residues long.

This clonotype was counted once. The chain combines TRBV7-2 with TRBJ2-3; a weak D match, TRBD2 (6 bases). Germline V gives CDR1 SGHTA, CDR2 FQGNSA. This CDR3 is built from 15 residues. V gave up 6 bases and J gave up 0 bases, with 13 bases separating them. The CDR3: CASRLRSGSTDTQYF. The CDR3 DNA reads TGTGCCAGCAGATTGCGGAGCGGGAGCACAGATACGCAGTATTTT.

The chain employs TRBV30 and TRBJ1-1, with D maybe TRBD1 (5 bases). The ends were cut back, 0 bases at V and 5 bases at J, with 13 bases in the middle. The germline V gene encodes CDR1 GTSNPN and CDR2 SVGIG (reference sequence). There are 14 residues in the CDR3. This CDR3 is CAWSVGGGVTEAFF. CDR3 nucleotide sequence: TGTGCCTGGAGTGTAGGTGGGGGGGTAACTGAAGCTTTCTTT.

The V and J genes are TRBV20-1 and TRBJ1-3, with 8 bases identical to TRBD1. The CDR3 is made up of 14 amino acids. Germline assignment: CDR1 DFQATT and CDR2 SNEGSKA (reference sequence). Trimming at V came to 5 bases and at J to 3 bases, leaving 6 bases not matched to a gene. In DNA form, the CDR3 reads TGCAGTGCTCCAGACAGGGGAATTGGAAACACCATATATTTT. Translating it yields CSAPDRGIGNTIYF.

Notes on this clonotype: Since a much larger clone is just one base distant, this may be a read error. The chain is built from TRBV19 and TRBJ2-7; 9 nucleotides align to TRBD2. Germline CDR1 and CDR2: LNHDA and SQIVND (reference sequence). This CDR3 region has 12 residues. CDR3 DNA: TGTTCCAGTAGTATAGCGGGAGACGAGCAGTACTTC. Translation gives CSSSIAGDEQYF.

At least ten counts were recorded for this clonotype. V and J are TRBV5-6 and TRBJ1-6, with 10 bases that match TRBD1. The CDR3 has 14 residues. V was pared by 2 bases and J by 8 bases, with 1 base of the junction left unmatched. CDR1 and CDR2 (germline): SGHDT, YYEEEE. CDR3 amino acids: CASSFGQGDSPLHF. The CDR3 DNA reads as TGTGCCAGCAGCTTCGGACAGGGGGATTCACCCCTCCACTTT.

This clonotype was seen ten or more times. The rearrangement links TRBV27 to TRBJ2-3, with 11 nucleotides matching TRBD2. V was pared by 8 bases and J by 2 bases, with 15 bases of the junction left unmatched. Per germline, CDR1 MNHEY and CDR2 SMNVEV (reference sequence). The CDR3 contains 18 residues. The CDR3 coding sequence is TGTGCCAGCCCGAGAACTAGCGGGAGCGGCGTTTCCACAGATACGCAGTATTTT. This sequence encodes CASPRTSGSGVSTDTQYF.

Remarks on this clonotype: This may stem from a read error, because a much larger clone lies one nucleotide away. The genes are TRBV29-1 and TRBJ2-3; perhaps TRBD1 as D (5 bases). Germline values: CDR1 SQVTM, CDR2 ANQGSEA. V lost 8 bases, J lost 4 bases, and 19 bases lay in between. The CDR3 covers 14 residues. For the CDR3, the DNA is TGCAGCTTTGGGGCGAGCGCGGTATCAGATACGCAGTATTTT. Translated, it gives CSFGASAVSDTQYF.

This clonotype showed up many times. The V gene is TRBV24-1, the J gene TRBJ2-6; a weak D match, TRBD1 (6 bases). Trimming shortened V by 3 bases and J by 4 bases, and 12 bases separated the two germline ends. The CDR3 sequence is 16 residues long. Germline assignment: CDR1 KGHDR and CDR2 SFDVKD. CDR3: CATSDRTGFGANVLTF. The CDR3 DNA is TGTGCCACCAGTGATCGTACAGGGTTCGGGGCCAACGTCCTGACTTTC.

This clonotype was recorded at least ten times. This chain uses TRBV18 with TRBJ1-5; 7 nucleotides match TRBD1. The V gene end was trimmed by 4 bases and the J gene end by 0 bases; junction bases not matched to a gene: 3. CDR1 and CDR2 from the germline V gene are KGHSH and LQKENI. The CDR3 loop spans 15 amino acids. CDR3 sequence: CASSQDRHSNQPQHF. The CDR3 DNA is TGTGCCAGCTCACAGGACAGGCATAGCAATCAGCCCCAGCATTTT.

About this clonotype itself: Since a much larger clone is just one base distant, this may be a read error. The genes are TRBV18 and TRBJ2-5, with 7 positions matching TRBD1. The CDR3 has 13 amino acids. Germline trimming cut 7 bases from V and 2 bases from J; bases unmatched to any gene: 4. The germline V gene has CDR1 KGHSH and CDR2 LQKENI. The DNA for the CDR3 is TGTGCCAGCTACCAGGGACAGCAAGAGACCCAGTACTTC. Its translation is CASYQGQQETQYF.

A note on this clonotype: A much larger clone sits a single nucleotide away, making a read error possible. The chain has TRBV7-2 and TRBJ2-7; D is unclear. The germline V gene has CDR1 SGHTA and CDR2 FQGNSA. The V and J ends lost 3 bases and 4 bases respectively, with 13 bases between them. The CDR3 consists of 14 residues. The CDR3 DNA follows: TGTGCCAGCAGCTTCCCCGTCAAACCATACGAGCAGTACTTC. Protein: CASSFPVKPYEQYF.

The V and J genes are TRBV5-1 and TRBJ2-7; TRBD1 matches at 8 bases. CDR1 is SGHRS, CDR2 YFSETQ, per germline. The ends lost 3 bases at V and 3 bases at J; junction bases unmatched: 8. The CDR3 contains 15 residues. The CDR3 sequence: CASSSGQVTYYEQYF. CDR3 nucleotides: TGCGCCAGCAGCTCGGGACAGGTCACGTACTACGAGCAGTACTTC. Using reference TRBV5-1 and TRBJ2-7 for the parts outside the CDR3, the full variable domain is KAGVTQTPRYLIKTRGQQVTLSCSPISGHRSVSWYQQTPGQGLQFLFEYFSETQRNKGNFPGRFSGRQFSNSRSEMNVSTLELGDSALYLCASSSGQVTYYEQYFGPGTRLTVT.

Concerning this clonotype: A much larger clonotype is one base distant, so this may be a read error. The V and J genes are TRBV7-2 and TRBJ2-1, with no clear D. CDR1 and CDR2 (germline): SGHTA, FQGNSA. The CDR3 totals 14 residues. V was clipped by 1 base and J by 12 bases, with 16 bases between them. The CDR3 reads CASSLGQVNSGQFF. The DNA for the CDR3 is TGTGCCAGCAGCTTAGGGCAGGTCAATAGTGGGCAGTTCTTC.

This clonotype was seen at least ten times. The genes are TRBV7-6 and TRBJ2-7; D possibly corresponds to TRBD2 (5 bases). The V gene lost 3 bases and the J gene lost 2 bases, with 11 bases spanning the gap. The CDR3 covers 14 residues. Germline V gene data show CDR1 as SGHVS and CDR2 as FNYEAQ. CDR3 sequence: CASSLGANTYEQYF. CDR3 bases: TGTGCCAGCAGCTTGGGAGCAAATACCTACGAGCAGTACTTC.

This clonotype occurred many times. CDR3 region: CSAKSGTPISDTQYF. The CDR3 bases are TGCAGTGCTAAATCAGGGACCCCGATTTCCGATACGCAGTATTTT. V is TRBV20-1 and J is TRBJ2-3, with D perhaps being TRBD1 or TRBD2 (5 bases each). Between the trimmed V and J ends, which lost 4 bases and 6 bases, there was a span of 20 bases. Germline values: CDR1 DFQATT, CDR2 SNEGSKA (reference sequence). The CDR3 runs 15 residues.

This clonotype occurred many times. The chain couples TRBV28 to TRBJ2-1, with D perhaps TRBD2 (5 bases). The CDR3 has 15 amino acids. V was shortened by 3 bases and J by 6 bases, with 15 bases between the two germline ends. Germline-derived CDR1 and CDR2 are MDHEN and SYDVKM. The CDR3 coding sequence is TGTGCCAGCAGTTTCCAGGCACAAGGAGGCAATGAGCAGTTCTTC. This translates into CASSFQAQGGNEQFF.

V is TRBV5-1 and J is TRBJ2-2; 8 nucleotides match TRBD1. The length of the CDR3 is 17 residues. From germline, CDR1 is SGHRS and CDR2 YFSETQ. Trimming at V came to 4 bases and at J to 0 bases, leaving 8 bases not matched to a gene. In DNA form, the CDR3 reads TGCGCCAGCAGCGTCTCGACAGGGGCCGCGAACACCGGGGAGCTGTTTTTT. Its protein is CASSVSTGAANTGELFF. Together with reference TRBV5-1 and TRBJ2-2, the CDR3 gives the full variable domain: KAGVTQTPRYLIKTRGQQVTLSCSPISGHRSVSWYQQTPGQGLQFLFEYFSETQRNKGNFPGRFSGRQFSNSRSEMNVSTLELGDSALYLCASSVSTGAANTGELFFGEGSRLTVL.